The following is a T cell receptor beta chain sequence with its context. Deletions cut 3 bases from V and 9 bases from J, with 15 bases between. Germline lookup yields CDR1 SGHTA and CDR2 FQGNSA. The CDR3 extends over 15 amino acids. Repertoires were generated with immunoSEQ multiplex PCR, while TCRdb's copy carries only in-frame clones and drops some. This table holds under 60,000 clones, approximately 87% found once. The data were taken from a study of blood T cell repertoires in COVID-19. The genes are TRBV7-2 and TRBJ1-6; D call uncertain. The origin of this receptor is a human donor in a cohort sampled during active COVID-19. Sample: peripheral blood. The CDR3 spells CASSFVSLLSSPLHF. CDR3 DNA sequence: TGTGCCAGCAGCTTTGTCAGTCTTTTGTCTTCACCCCTCCACTTT.